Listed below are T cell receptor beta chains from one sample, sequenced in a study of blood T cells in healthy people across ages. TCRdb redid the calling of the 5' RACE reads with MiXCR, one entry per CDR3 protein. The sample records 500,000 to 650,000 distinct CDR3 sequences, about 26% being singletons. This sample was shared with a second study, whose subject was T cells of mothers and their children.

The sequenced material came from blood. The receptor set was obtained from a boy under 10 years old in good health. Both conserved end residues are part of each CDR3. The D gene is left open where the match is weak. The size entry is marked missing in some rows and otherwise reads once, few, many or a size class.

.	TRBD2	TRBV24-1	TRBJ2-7	CATSDPGTSGGYEQYF	TGTGCCACCAGTGACCCCGGGACTAGCGGGGGCTACGAGCAGTACTTC
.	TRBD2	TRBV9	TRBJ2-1	CASSVERGRGDEQFF	TGTGCCAGCAGCGTAGAGCGCGGGAGAGGCGATGAGCAGTTCTTC
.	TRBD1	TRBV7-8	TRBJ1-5	CASSQSQGGVGQPQHF	TGTGCCAGCAGCCAGTCACAGGGGGGGGTCGGGCAGCCCCAGCATTTT
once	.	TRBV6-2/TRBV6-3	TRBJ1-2	CASRPLGRPPSGTF	TGTGCCAGCAGGCCTCTCGGACGGCCCCCCTCTGGCACCTTC
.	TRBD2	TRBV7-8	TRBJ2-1	CASSPGLAGGIQLVNEQFF	TGTGCCAGCAGCCCAGGACTAGCGGGGGGCATACAGCTCGTCAATGAGCAGTTCTTC
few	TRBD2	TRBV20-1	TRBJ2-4	CSARDEGLAVYF	TGTAGTGCTAGAGATGAGGGACTAGCGGTCTACTTC
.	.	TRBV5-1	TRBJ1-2	CASSVDVNYGYTF	TGCGCCAGCAGCGTGGACGTTAACTATGGCTACACCTTC
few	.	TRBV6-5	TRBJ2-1	CASSYSPRDEQFF	TGTGCCAGCAGTTACTCCCCTAGAGATGAGCAGTTCTTC
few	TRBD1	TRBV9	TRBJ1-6	CASSDTGGNSPLHF	TGTGCCAGCAGCGATACAGGGGGAAATTCACCCCTCCACTTT
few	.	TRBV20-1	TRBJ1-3	CSAPERQFSGNTIYF	TGCAGTGCTCCGGAGCGGCAGTTCTCTGGAAACACCATATATTTT
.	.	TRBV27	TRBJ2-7	CASSLGQSPSYEQHF	TGTGCCAGCAGTTTAGGTCAATCTCCCTCCTACGAGCAGCACTTC
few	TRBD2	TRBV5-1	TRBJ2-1	CASSPSSGGASYNEQFF	TGCGCCAGCAGCCCATCTAGCGGGGGGGCCTCCTACAATGAGCAGTTCTTC
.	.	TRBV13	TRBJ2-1	CASSLHRGDNEQFF	TGTGCCAGCAGCTTGCATCGGGGAGACAATGAGCAGTTCTTC
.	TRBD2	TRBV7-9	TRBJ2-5	CASSSYSGRAETQYF	TGTGCCAGCAGCTCCTATAGCGGGAGGGCCGAGACCCAGTACTTC
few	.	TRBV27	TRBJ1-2	CASSPSRANYGYTF	TGTGCCAGCAGCCCTAGTAGGGCCAACTATGGCTACACCTTC
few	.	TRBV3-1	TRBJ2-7	CASSQGAGEQYF	TGTGCCAGCAGCCAAGGGGCCGGTGAGCAGTACTTC
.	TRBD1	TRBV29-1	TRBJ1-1	CSAYRGGTEAFF	TGCAGCGCTTACAGGGGAGGCACTGAAGCCTTCTTT
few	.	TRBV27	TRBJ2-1	CASSFPHGTLPTEQFF	TGTGCCAGCAGTTTCCCCCACGGGACCCTGCCCACTGAGCAGTTCTTC
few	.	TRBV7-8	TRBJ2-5	CASSTRAPRETQYF	TGTGCCAGCAGCACCCGGGCCCCAAGGGAGACCCAGTACTTC
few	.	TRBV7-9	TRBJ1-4	CASSFWGFEKLFF	TGTGCCAGCAGCTTCTGGGGGTTTGAAAAACTGTTTTTT
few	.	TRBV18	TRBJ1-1	CASSPDQNTEAFF	TGTGCCAGCTCCCCTGATCAGAACACTGAAGCTTTCTTT
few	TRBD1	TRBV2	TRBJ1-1	CASNRGPSEAFF	TGTGCCAGTAACAGGGGACCGTCCGAAGCTTTCTTT
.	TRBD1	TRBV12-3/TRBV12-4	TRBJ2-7	CASSLGQGVQYF	TGTGCCAGCAGTCTAGGACAGGGTGTGCAGTACTTC
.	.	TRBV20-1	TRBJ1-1	CSASIGSANTEAFF	TGCAGTGCTAGTATAGGGTCTGCGAACACTGAAGCTTTCTTT
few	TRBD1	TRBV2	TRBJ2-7	CASSESGQGHYEQYF	TGTGCCAGCAGTGAATCGGGACAGGGTCACTACGAGCAGTACTTC
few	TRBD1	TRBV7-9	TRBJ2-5	CASSTYRGRWETQYF	TGTGCCAGCAGCACCTACAGGGGGCGCTGGGAGACCCAGTACTTC
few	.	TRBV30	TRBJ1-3	CASATDLSGNTIYF	TGTGCCTCCGCGACAGACCTCTCTGGAAACACCATATATTTT
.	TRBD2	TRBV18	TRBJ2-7	CASSPSQGGLYEQYF	TGTGCCAGCTCACCAAGTCAGGGAGGGCTCTACGAGCAGTACTTC
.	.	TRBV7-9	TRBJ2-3	CASSPGQRTDTQYF	TGTGCCAGCAGCCCAGGACAGCGCACAGATACGCAGTATTTT
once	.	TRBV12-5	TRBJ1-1	CASGNSYISTEAFF	TGTGCTAGTGGCAATTCTTACATTTCCACTGAAGCTTTCTTT
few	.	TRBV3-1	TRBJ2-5	CASSQDPRPEETQYF	TGTGCCAGCAGCCAAGATCCCCGACCAGAAGAGACCCAGTACTTC
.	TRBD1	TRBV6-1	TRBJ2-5	CASSEALGQGAETQYF	TGTGCCAGCAGTGAAGCGTTAGGACAGGGGGCAGAGACCCAGTACTTC
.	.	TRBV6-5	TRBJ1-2	CASSYSGRVNGYTF	TGTGCCAGCAGTTACTCGGGCAGGGTGAATGGCTACACCTTC
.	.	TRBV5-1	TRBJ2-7	CASSLEARARQGEQYF	TGCGCCAGCAGCTTGGAAGCCCGGGCACGTCAAGGCGAGCAGTACTTC
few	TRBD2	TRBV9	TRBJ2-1	CASSVVASGSYNEQFF	TGTGCCAGCAGCGTAGTGGCTAGCGGGTCCTACAATGAGCAGTTCTTC
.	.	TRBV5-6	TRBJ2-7	CASSLGWGAYEQYF	TGTGCCAGCAGCTTGGGGTGGGGGGCCTACGAGCAGTACTTC
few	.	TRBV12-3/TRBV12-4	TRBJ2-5	CASSFKDAGETQYF	TGTGCCAGCAGTTTTAAGGATGCCGGGGAGACCCAGTACTTC
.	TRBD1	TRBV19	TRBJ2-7	CASSQPGTGGEQYF	TGTGCCAGTAGTCAGCCCGGGACAGGGGGCGAGCAGTACTTC
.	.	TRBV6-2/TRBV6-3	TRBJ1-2	CASSYSNGGGYGYTF	TGTGCCAGCAGTTACTCGAACGGGGGCGGATATGGCTACACCTTC
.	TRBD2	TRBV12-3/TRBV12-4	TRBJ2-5	CASSSTSIWETQYF	TGTGCCAGCAGTTCGACTAGCATTTGGGAGACCCAGTACTTC
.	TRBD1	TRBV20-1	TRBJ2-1	CSAWSGQGYNEQFF	TGCAGTGCTTGGTCGGGACAGGGATACAATGAGCAGTTCTTC
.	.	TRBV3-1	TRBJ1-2	CASSQAQRLTALTF	TGTGCCAGCAGCCAAGCTCAACGCTTGACAGCGCTTACCTTC
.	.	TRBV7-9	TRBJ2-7	CASSLDYGVHEQYF	TGTGCCAGCAGCTTAGATTACGGGGTCCACGAGCAGTACTTC
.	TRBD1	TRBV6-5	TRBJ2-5	CASSRPSRGPQETQYF	TGTGCCAGCAGCCGCCCCAGCAGGGGGCCCCAAGAGACCCAGTACTTC
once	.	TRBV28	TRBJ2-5	CASTSLWGSNQETQYF	TGTGCCAGCACTTCTCTCTGGGGAAGTAATCAAGAGACCCAGTACTTC
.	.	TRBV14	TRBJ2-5	CASSQDRMAPGTQYF	TGTGCCAGCAGCCAAGATAGGATGGCCCCCGGGACCCAGTACTTC
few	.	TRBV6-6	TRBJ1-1	CASSYRGGQAFF	TGTGCCAGCAGTTATCGGGGGGGGCAGGCTTTCTTT
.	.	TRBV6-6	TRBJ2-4	CASSQLASKNIQYF	TGTGCCAGCAGCCAGCTAGCATCCAAAAACATTCAGTACTTC
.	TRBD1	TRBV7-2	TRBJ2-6	CASSFRGAGGSGANVLTF	TGTGCCAGCAGCTTTAGAGGGGCAGGGGGATCTGGGGCCAACGTCCTGACTTTC
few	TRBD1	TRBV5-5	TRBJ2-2	CASRAGTGPNTGELFF	TGTGCCAGCAGAGCCGGGACAGGGCCCAACACCGGGGAGCTGTTTTTT
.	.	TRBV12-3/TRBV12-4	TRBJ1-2	CASRKDGSYGYTF	TGTGCCAGCAGGAAGGACGGGTCCTATGGCTACACCTTC
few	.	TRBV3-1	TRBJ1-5	CASSQRVSQPQHF	TGTGCCAGCAGCCAAAGGGTGAGTCAGCCCCAGCATTTT